The 7 T cell receptor beta chains given below trace back to one sample, sequenced in a study of blood T cells in healthy people across ages. Using a J-beta primer mix together with a sample-barcoded 5' primer, a second PCR was run for about 6 to 11 cycles. TCRdb reanalysed the 5' RACE reads using MiXCR and keeps one entry per CDR3 protein. The table has some 1.7 million distinct CDR3 sequences, approximately 30% seen once. The sample consisted of blood. These receptors originate from a woman in her 30s in good health.

A word on this clonotype: Germline is not matched at one junction end, which may reflect a read error. V usage is TRBV7-6 and J usage is TRBJ2-3; TRBD2 might be the D (6 bases). The CDR3 is made up of 14 amino acids. From germline, CDR1 is SGHVS and CDR2 FNYEAQ. For the CDR3, the DNA is TGTGCCAGCAACTTAGGTGGAGGGACAGATACGCAGTATTTT. This translates into CASNLGGGTDTQYF.

This rearrangement joins TRBV12-3 or TRBV12-4 to TRBJ2-3; 12 bases align to TRBD1. The CDR3 runs 17 residues. V was pared by 7 bases and J by 0 bases, with 8 bases of the junction left unmatched. DNA of the CDR3: TGTGCCAGCAAACCGGGACAGGGGGCCAGCAGCACAGATACGCAGTATTTT. Translation: CASKPGQGASSTDTQYF.

The chain uses TRBV6-2 or TRBV6-3 and TRBJ2-7; the match to TRBD2 covers 14 bases. Germline V lookup: CDR1 MNHEY, CDR2 SVGEGT. The V and J ends lost 5 bases and 6 bases, in that order; junction bases with no gene match: 12. There are 17 residues in the CDR3. CDR3 region: CASSNSPTSGRGSEQYF. CDR3 DNA: TGTGCCAGCAGTAACAGCCCGACTAGCGGGAGGGGATCCGAGCAGTACTTC.

In its sample, this clonotype was seen a few times. Relative to the germline gene, one junction end is altered; a read error may explain this. The CDR3 DNA is TGTGCCTGGGACAGGCGCCAAGGGACCCAGTACTTC. It is translated as CAWDRRQGTQYF. This chain joins TRBV30 and TRBJ2-5, with a weak D call TRBD1 (6 bases). The germline V gene has CDR1 GTSNPN and CDR2 SVGIG (reference sequence). This CDR3 has 12 amino acids.

This clonotype was picked up a small number of times. The rearrangement joins TRBV20-1 to TRBJ2-5; TRBD2 aligns across 14 bases. Germline V gene sequence: CDR1 DFQATT, CDR2 SNEGSKA (reference sequence). The ends lost 6 bases at V and 5 bases at J; junction bases unmatched: 5. This CDR3 spans 14 amino acids. CDR3 region: CSARRTSGGETQYF. CDR3 nucleotides: TGCAGTGCACGTCGGACTAGCGGGGGGGAGACCCAGTACTTC.

This clonotype has ten or more counts. The chain carries TRBV6-2 or TRBV6-3 and TRBJ1-2; D unclear. Germline V gene sequence: CDR1 MNHEY, CDR2 SVGEGT. The CDR3 spans 14 residues. V was shortened by 0 bases and J by 7 bases, with 12 bases between the two germline ends. The CDR3 sequence: CASSYSAEAGGYTF. CDR3 nucleotides: TGTGCCAGCAGTTACTCGGCGGAGGCGGGTGGCTACACCTTC.

This clonotype was counted between two and nine times. The V and J genes are TRBV12-3 or TRBV12-4 and TRBJ2-1; TRBD2 matches 8 bases. The CDR3 consists of 16 residues. The V and J ends lost 4 bases and 5 bases, in that order; junction bases with no gene match: 10. CDR3 amino acids: CASSSGPGLGNNEQFF. Here the CDR3 DNA reads TGTGCCAGCAGTTCTGGGCCGGGACTAGGTAACAATGAGCAGTTCTTC.